Sequencing of this T cell receptor beta chain was carried out in a study of blood T cell repertoires in COVID-19. Some clones are missing from TCRdb's copy, which holds only in-frame ones; the method was immunoSEQ multiplex PCR. Of about 62,000 clones detected, roughly nine tenths appear once; the ten largest clones hold 15% to 20%. This clone has more than one count but fewer than ten. Trimming removed 6 bases from V and 5 bases from J; junction bases left unmatched: 10. The V gene's germline CDR1 is LNHDA and CDR2 SQIVND (reference sequence). This CDR3 region has 15 residues. The rearrangement uses TRBV19 and TRBJ1-1; TRBD1 matches 9 bases. What was sequenced was peripheral blood. This clonotype was sampled from a woman aged 55-70 years with COVID-19, enrolled during active disease. The CDR3 sequence: CASSPFSTGGTEAFF. As DNA, the CDR3 is TGTGCCAGTAGCCCATTCTCGACAGGGGGTACTGAAGCTTTCTTT.